This TCR beta chain was profiled in a study of shared clonotypes between healthy human individuals. The protocol was immunoSEQ multiplex PCR, while the TCRdb copy is restricted to in-frame clones and leaves out a portion. The sample contains 190,000 or so clones, roughly 70% of which appear only once. Germline assignment: CDR1 SQVTM and CDR2 ANQGSEA. The CDR3 is 14 residues long. V was clipped by 1 base and J by 7 bases; unmatched bases: 5. This TCR was recovered from a man aged 25 to 40 in good health. The sequenced sample consisted of memory CD4+ T cells sorted from blood. The subset denotes: CD45RA-negative fraction. The chain combines TRBV29-1 with TRBJ1-4; 8 nucleotides align to TRBD1. CDR3 sequence reads: CSVEGTGKTEKLFF. The CDR3 nucleotides are TGCAGCGTTGAAGGGACAGGGAAAACTGAAAAACTGTTTTTT.